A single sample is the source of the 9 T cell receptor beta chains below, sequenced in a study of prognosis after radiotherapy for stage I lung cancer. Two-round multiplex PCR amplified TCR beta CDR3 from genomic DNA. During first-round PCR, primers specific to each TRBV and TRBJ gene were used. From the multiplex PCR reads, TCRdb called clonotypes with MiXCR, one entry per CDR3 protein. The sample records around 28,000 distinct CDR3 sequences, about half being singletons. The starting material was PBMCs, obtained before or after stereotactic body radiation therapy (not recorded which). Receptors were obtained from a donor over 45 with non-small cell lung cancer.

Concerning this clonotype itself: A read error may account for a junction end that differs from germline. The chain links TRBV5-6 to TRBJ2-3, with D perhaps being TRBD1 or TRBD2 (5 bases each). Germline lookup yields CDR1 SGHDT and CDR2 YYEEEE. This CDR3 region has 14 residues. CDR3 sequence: CASGFYGGSDTQYF. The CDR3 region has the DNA TGTGCCAGCGGCTTCTATGGGGGATCAGATACGCAGTATTTT. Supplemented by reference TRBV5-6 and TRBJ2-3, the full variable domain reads DAGVTQSPTHLIKTRGQQVTLRCSPKSGHDTVSWYQQALGQGPQFIFQYYEEEERQRGNFPDRFSGHQFPNYSSELNVNALLLGDSALYLCASGFYGGSDTQYFGPGTRLTVL.

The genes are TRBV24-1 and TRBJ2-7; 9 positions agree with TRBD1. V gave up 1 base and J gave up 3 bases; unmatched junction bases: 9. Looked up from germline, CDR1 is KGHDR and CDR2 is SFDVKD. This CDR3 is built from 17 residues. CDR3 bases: TGTGCCACCAGTGATTTCCCGGACAGGGGATCTGGCTACGAGCAGTACTTC. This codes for CATSDFPDRGSGYEQYF.

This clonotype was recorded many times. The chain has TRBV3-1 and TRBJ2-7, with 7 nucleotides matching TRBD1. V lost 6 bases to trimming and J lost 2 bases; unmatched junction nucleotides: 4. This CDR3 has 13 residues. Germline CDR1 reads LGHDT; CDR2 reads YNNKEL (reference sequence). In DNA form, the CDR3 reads TGTGCCAGCAGACAGGGGATGGCCTACGAGCAGTACTTC. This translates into CASRQGMAYEQYF.

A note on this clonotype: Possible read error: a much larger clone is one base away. This chain's CDR3 is CASSSHEGGKDTQYF. In DNA, the CDR3 is TGTGCCAGCAGTTCCCATGAGGGGGGGAAGGATACCCAGTACTTC. The chain has TRBV6-2 or TRBV6-3 and TRBJ2-5; maybe TRBD2 (7 bases). The V and J ends lost 4 bases and 8 bases respectively, with 20 bases between them. The germline gives CDR1 MNHEY, CDR2 SVGEGT. The CDR3 is 15 residues long.

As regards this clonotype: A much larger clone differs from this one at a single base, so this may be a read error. In DNA form, the CDR3 reads TGCGCCAGCAGCCCCAGGGGGGTCGATGAGCATTTCTTC. Translated: CASSPRGVDEHFF. J is TRBJ2-1 and V is TRBV5-1; D may be TRBD1 (7 bases). The CDR3 totals 13 residues. Germline CDR1 reads SGHRS; CDR2 reads YFSETQ.

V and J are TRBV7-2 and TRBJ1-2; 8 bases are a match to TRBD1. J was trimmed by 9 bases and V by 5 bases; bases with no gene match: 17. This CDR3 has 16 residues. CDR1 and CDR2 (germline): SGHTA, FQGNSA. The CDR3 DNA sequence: TGTGCCAGCAGCCTATCAGGGGGCGATACGTACGCTAGCTACACCTTC. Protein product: CASSLSGGDTYASYTF.

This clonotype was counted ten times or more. CDR3 region: CASSQTEETQYF. CDR3 nucleotide sequence: TGCGCCAGCAGCCAAACAGAAGAGACCCAGTACTTC. V is TRBV5-1 and J is TRBJ2-5, with D unclear. Trimming left V 4 bases short and J 3 bases short, with 7 bases between. This CDR3 spans 12 amino acids. Germline V gene lookup returns CDR1 SGHRS and CDR2 YFSETQ.

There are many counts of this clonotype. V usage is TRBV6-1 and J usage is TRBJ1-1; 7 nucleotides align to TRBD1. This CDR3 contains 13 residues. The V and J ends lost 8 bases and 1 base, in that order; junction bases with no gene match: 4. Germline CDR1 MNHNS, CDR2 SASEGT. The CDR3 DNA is TGTGCCAGCGCACACAGGGGGAACACTGAAGCTTTCTTT. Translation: CASAHRGNTEAFF.

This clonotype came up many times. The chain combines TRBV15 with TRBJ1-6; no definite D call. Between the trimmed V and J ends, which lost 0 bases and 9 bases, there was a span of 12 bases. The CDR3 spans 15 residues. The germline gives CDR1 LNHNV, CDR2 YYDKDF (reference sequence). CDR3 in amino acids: CATSRDRAPGSPLHF. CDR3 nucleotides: TGTGCCACCAGCAGAGATCGGGCACCTGGTTCACCCCTCCACTTT.